The rows below give T cell receptor beta chains drawn from one sample of a study of cytomegalovirus exposure and HLA in healthy donors. Generated by immunoSEQ multiplex PCR, the TCRdb table keeps only in-frame clones and is missing some. Of some 220,000 clones in the sample, about nine tenths are singletons; the top ten hold 0.8% to 1.2%. The sequencing input was PBMCs. Receptors originate from a woman under 30 in good health and CMV-seronegative. Both conserved end residues are part of each CDR3. The D gene is left open where the match is weak. The size field is filled for only some rows; it gives once, few, many or a size class.

v_gene	abundance	j_gene	d_gene	CDR3aa	CDR3nt
TRBV6-1	NA	TRBJ1-4	NA	CASSDTGEREKLFF	TGTGCCAGCAGTGACACCGGAGAGAGGGAAAAACTGTTTTTT
TRBV30	NA	TRBJ2-7	TRBD1	CAWSVDRASDEQYF	TGTGCCTGGAGTGTGGACAGGGCGAGCGACGAGCAGTACTTC
TRBV28	NA	TRBJ2-1	NA	CASSLLAGKRNEQFF	TGTGCCAGCAGTTTATTGGCAGGGAAGCGTAATGAGCAGTTCTTC
TRBV5-1	NA	TRBJ2-1	TRBD2	CASSRRLAGGVSYNEQFF	TGCGCCAGCAGCCGCCGCTTAGCGGGAGGGGTCTCCTACAATGAGCAGTTCTTC
TRBV27	NA	TRBJ2-3	NA	CATSPGTLNTDTQYF	TGTGCCACCTCACCCGGGACACTCAACACAGATACGCAGTATTTT
TRBV28	NA	TRBJ2-5	TRBD1	CASSRIQGAVEETQYF	TGTGCCAGCAGCCGGATACAGGGGGCGGTGGAAGAGACCCAGTACTTC
TRBV28	NA	TRBJ1-2	NA	CASRRENYGYTF	TGTGCCAGCAGGAGAGAGAACTATGGCTACACCTTC
TRBV5-1	once	TRBJ2-7	TRBD2	CASSLAGSGTPHEQYF	TGCGCCAGCAGCTTGGCCGGGAGCGGGACGCCCCACGAGCAGTACTTC
TRBV5-1	NA	TRBJ2-7	TRBD2	CASSDPLAGGPGSQAGEQYF	TGCGCCAGCAGCGATCCTCTAGCGGGAGGGCCGGGGTCCCAAGCTGGCGAGCAGTACTTC
TRBV18	NA	TRBJ2-1	NA	CASSPHQVDEQFF	TGTGCCAGCTCACCCCATCAAGTAGATGAGCAGTTCTTC
TRBV7-6	NA	TRBJ2-7	TRBD2	CASSPAGGEQYF	TGTGCCAGCAGCCCGGCGGGGGGCGAGCAGTACTTC
TRBV5-1	NA	TRBJ2-1	TRBD2	CASSLRTSGTGDEQFF	TGCGCCAGCAGCCTCAGGACTAGCGGGACCGGGGATGAGCAGTTCTTC
TRBV5-1	NA	TRBJ2-1	TRBD2	CASRPGLAGLEQFF	TGCGCCAGCAGGCCGGGTTTAGCGGGACTTGAGCAGTTCTTC
TRBV4-2	NA	TRBJ2-1	TRBD2	CASSQVGGSGSSGNEQFF	TGTGCCAGCAGCCAAGTGGGGGGGAGCGGGAGTTCGGGGAATGAGCAGTTCTTC
TRBV7-8	NA	TRBJ1-3	TRBD1	CASSLRTGHGNTIYF	TGTGCCAGCAGCCTCCGGACAGGCCATGGAAACACCATATATTTT
TRBV30	NA	TRBJ1-4	TRBD1	CAWSGQGLGKLFF	TGTGCCTGGAGCGGACAGGGTTTGGGAAAACTGTTTTTT
TRBV27	NA	TRBJ2-7	TRBD2	CASSSAGGAYEQYF	TGTGCCAGCAGTTCAGCGGGAGGTGCTTACGAGCAGTACTTC
TRBV7-9	NA	TRBJ2-4	NA	CASLDSQGNIQYF	TGTGCCAGTCTGGACAGTCAAGGAAACATTCAGTACTTC
TRBV29-1	NA	TRBJ2-1	TRBD1	CSAVPIDRDNEQFF	TGCAGCGCCGTACCCATTGACAGGGACAATGAGCAGTTCTTC
TRBV5-8	NA	TRBJ1-3	NA	CASSAWGGVSGNTIYF	TGTGCCAGCAGCGCCTGGGGAGGGGTCTCTGGAAACACCATATATTTT
TRBV7-6	NA	TRBJ2-7	TRBD2	CASSLRSGRAPGEQYF	TGTGCCAGCAGCCTCAGAAGCGGGAGGGCCCCAGGGGAGCAGTACTTC
TRBV28	NA	TRBJ2-2	NA	CASSIADSPGELFF	TGTGCCAGCAGCATAGCGGATTCCCCCGGGGAGCTGTTTTTT
TRBV13	NA	TRBJ2-7	TRBD2	CASSLALAGYEQYF	TGTGCCAGCAGCTTAGCCCTAGCGGGGTACGAGCAGTACTTC
TRBV5-4	NA	TRBJ2-5	TRBD2	CASSPGLAGETQYF	TGTGCCAGCAGCCCGGGACTAGCGGGAGAGACCCAGTACTTC
TRBV20-1	NA	TRBJ2-5	TRBD2	CSAGEGETQYF	TGCAGTGCAGGGGAGGGAGAGACCCAGTACTTC
TRBV30	NA	TRBJ1-2	NA	CAWRGGGYGYTF	TGTGCCTGGAGGGGCGGGGGCTATGGCTACACCTTC
TRBV5-4	NA	TRBJ2-7	NA	CASRPGHRSSYEQYF	TGTGCCAGCAGACCAGGACACAGGAGCTCCTACGAGCAGTACTTC
TRBV15	few	TRBJ2-5	NA	CATSRDGMYQETQYF	TGTGCCACCAGCAGAGATGGCATGTACCAAGAGACCCAGTACTTC
TRBV7-8	NA	TRBJ1-3	NA	CASSLGAAGNTIYF	TGTGCCAGCAGCTTAGGAGCAGCGGGAAACACCATATATTTT
TRBV2	NA	TRBJ2-1	NA	CASSEGPSSYNEQFF	TGTGCCAGCAGTGAGGGCCCGAGCTCCTACAATGAGCAGTTCTTC
TRBV19	NA	TRBJ2-1	TRBD1	CASSITGGYNEQFF	TGTGCCAGTAGTATTACAGGGGGCTACAATGAGCAGTTCTTC
TRBV5-4	NA	TRBJ1-2	NA	CASSLGRGNYGYTF	TGTGCCAGCAGCTTGGGCCGGGGAAACTATGGCTACACCTTC
TRBV10-3	once	TRBJ2-3	TRBD2	CAITSGRAADTQYF	TGTGCCATTACTAGCGGGAGGGCCGCGGATACGCAGTATTTT
TRBV18	NA	TRBJ2-1	TRBD2	CASSRWRERVDNEQFF	TGTGCCAGCTCACGATGGCGGGAGAGGGTCGACAATGAGCAGTTCTTC
TRBV6-1	once	TRBJ1-2	NA	CASSEESRRGYTF	TGTGCCAGCAGTGAAGAATCCCGGCGGGGCTACACCTTC
TRBV6-1	NA	TRBJ1-2	NA	CASSPDRRGGYTF	TGTGCCAGCAGCCCGGACAGACGTGGTGGCTACACCTTC
TRBV4-1	NA	TRBJ1-3	NA	CASSQPVRGSKDTIYF	TGCGCCAGCAGCCAACCGGTACGGGGGTCGAAAGACACCATATATTTT
TRBV6-5	NA	TRBJ2-1	NA	CASSFGDRTMREQFF	TGTGCCAGCAGTTTTGGGGATCGGACTATGAGAGAGCAGTTCTTC
TRBV7-3	NA	TRBJ2-3	TRBD2	CASSLKAGGTDTQYF	TGTGCCAGCAGCTTAAAGGCGGGAGGAACAGATACGCAGTATTTT
TRBV6-5	once	TRBJ2-1	TRBD2	CASSSPTSGRPDEQFF	TGTGCCAGCAGTTCTCCTACTAGCGGGAGGCCTGATGAGCAGTTCTTC
TRBV10-1	NA	TRBJ2-5	NA	CATPPRGIQETQYF	TGCGCCACTCCCCCGCGAGGAATCCAAGAGACCCAGTACTTC
TRBV5-1	NA	TRBJ2-3	NA	CASSLEGRDGTDTQYF	TGCGCCAGCAGCTTGGAGGGCAGGGATGGCACAGATACGCAGTATTTT
TRBV5-1	NA	TRBJ2-7	TRBD2	CASSLGGAGGLSYEQYF	TGCGCCAGCAGCTTGGGGGGAGCGGGAGGGCTCTCCTACGAGCAGTACTTC
TRBV9	NA	TRBJ1-1	NA	CASSPPLGRVDNTEAFF	TGTGCCAGCAGCCCCCCTTTGGGCAGGGTCGACAACACTGAAGCTTTCTTT
TRBV5-4	NA	TRBJ1-2	TRBD1	CASSSGQGIYGYTF	TGTGCCAGCAGCTCGGGACAGGGGATCTATGGCTACACCTTC
TRBV5-6	NA	TRBJ1-1	NA	CASSLIIQGTEAFF	TGTGCCAGCAGCTTGATCATACAGGGAACTGAAGCTTTCTTT
TRBV6-1	NA	TRBJ1-1	TRBD1	CASKWPGQGNTEAFF	TGTGCCAGCAAATGGCCGGGACAGGGTAACACTGAAGCTTTCTTT
TRBV11-2	NA	TRBJ1-4	TRBD1	CASSYTGAAEKLFF	TGTGCCAGCAGCTATACAGGGGCGGCTGAAAAACTGTTTTTT
TRBV6-1	once	TRBJ1-5	NA	CASSEGVPGASFGQPQHF	TGTGCCAGCAGTGAAGGGGTTCCGGGAGCCTCCTTCGGGCAGCCCCAGCATTTT
TRBV27	NA	TRBJ2-2	TRBD1	CASSLLGTGAGTTGAGELFF	TGTGCCAGCAGTTTATTAGGGACAGGGGCCGGGACTACCGGTGCTGGGGAGCTGTTTTTT